Each of the 15 T cell receptor beta chains below was sequenced from the same sample in a study of CD8 T cells in ankylosing spondylitis. Findings and caveats of the study: The study identified a TCR beta motif of several highly homologous variants that appeared characteristic of ankylosing spondylitis blood.

TCRdb redid the calling of the 5' RACE reads with MiXCR, one entry per CDR3 protein. The table shows around 770,000 distinct CDR3 sequences, with around 19% occurring only once. These receptors' antigens are unknown. Sample: blood, either unsorted or a sorted T cell fraction (not recorded which). Receptors were obtained from a male donor with ankylosing spondylitis.

The chain combines TRBV20-1 with TRBJ2-7; a possible D gene is TRBD1 (6 bases). Per the germline V gene, CDR1 is DFQATT and CDR2 is SNEGSKA (reference sequence). The CDR3 has 12 amino acids. V was cut by 5 bases and J by 9 bases, with 17 bases left in between. The CDR3 DNA reads TGCAGTGCTCTGTGGAAGTCAGGGGTGCAGTACTTC. Residues: CSALWKSGVQYF.

V usage is TRBV20-1 and J usage is TRBJ2-1; 13 bases fit TRBD2. CDR3 length: 13 residues. Per the germline V gene, CDR1 is DFQATT and CDR2 is SNEGSKA (reference sequence). The DNA of the CDR3 is TGCCGGACTAGCGGGAGCTCCTACAATGAGCAGTTCTTC. Protein product: CRTSGSSYNEQFF.

The rearrangement uses TRBV29-1 and TRBJ2-3; D is unresolved. This CDR3 is built from 12 residues. Trimming left V 4 bases short and J 5 bases short, with 10 bases between. Germline V lookup: CDR1 SQVTM, CDR2 ANQGSEA. The CDR3 loop is CSVATSLDTQYF. CDR3 in DNA: TGCAGCGTTGCGACTTCGCTAGATACGCAGTATTTT.

This clonotype was recorded a few times. The chain combines TRBV2 with TRBJ2-5; 9 bases line up with TRBD2. Germline CDR1 is SNHLY and CDR2 is FYNNEI. The CDR3 runs 14 residues. Losses at the gene ends were 7 bases for V and 4 bases for J; bases not matched to a gene: 7. CDR3 amino acids: CASKGGRVSETQYF. CDR3 bases: TGTGCCAGCAAGGGCGGGAGGGTTTCAGAGACCCAGTACTTC.

This clonotype was counted between two and nine times. The CDR3 DNA reads TGCAGCGTTGAGCGCGGACGGGCTGAAGCTTTCTTT. Protein sequence: CSVERGRAEAFF. V gene TRBV29-1 combines with J gene TRBJ1-1; D ambiguous. The CDR3 is made up of 12 amino acids. V was shortened by 3 bases and J by 6 bases, with 11 bases between the two germline ends. Germline V gives CDR1 SQVTM, CDR2 ANQGSEA.

The rearrangement links TRBV7-2 to TRBJ2-1, with a possible D match to TRBD1 (6 bases). Germline V gives CDR1 SGHTA, CDR2 FQGNSA. V shed 5 bases and J shed 4 bases, with 18 bases lying between them. This CDR3 is built from 16 residues. CDR3 DNA sequence: TGTGCCAGCAGCCTTTACTCAGGGGCCCGTTACAATGAGCAGTTCTTC. This gives the protein CASSLYSGARYNEQFF. Together with reference TRBV7-2 and TRBJ2-1, the CDR3 gives the full variable domain: GAGVSQSPSNKVTEKGKDVELRCDPISGHTALYWYRQSLGQGLEFLIYFQGNSAPDKSGLPSDRFSAERTGGSVSTLTIQRTQQEDSAVYLCASSLYSGARYNEQFFGPGTRLTVL.

The V gene is TRBV20-1, the J gene TRBJ1-6, with TRBD1 matching 7 bases. J lost 6 bases, V lost 6 bases, and 11 bases had no gene match. The length of the CDR3 is 15 residues. Germline CDR1 is DFQATT and CDR2 is SNEGSKA (reference sequence). CDR3 in amino acids: CSALPLQGRNSPLHF. CDR3 in DNA: TGCAGTGCCCTCCCCCTACAGGGGCGTAATTCACCCCTCCACTTT.

V usage is TRBV6-1 and J usage is TRBJ1-3; no definite D call. Looked up from germline, CDR1 is MNHNS and CDR2 is SASEGT. The CDR3 totals 14 residues. Trimming pared 4 bases from V and 3 bases from J, leaving 10 bases between. In DNA form, the CDR3 reads TGTGCCAGCAGTGCGGCGCTCCTTGGAAACACCATATATTTT. Its protein product is CASSAALLGNTIYF.

The chain is built from TRBV5-1 and TRBJ2-3; 7 bases are a match to TRBD1. There are 17 residues in the CDR3. V gave up 4 bases and J gave up 1 base; unmatched junction bases: 12. Germline V gives CDR1 SGHRS, CDR2 YFSETQ. CDR3: CASSLTSGTDGTDTQYF. The CDR3 coding sequence is TGCGCCAGCAGCCTAACTTCCGGGACAGATGGCACAGATACGCAGTATTTT.

This clonotype was observed a handful of times. The rearrangement joins TRBV3-1 to TRBJ2-1; D is perhaps TRBD2 (6 bases). The CDR3 sequence is 14 residues long. The ends were cut back, 6 bases at V and 9 bases at J, with 18 bases in the middle. Germline V CDR1 and CDR2: LGHDT, YNNKEL (reference sequence). The CDR3 DNA is TGTGCCAGCAGGGCGGGGACCGACTATTCTGAGCAGTTCTTC. As protein: CASRAGTDYSEQFF.

This chain joins TRBV4-1 and TRBJ1-2; no clear D gene. The CDR3 is 16 residues long. V shed 1 base and J shed 2 bases, with 14 bases lying between them. CDR1 is MGHRA, CDR2 YSYEKL, per germline. The CDR3 DNA reads as TGCGCCAGCAGCCAAGTCAGAAGCAAACCAAACTATGGCTACACCTTC. Its protein is CASSQVRSKPNYGYTF.

The rearrangement joins TRBV6-5 to TRBJ1-2, with D possibly being TRBD1 (6 bases). Germline lookup yields CDR1 MNHEY and CDR2 SVGAGI. Trimming left V 6 bases short and J 7 bases short, with 15 bases between. The CDR3 totals 13 residues. The CDR3 DNA reads TGTGCCAGCAGGTTACCGACAGGTGGTGGCTACACCTTC. This translates into CASRLPTGGGYTF.

V usage is TRBV11-1 and J usage is TRBJ2-7; tentatively, D is TRBD2 (5 bases). The CDR3 runs to 15 residues. Germline lookup yields CDR1 SGHAT and CDR2 FQDESV (reference sequence). V was trimmed by 3 bases and J by 0 bases, leaving 12 bases between them. The CDR3 region is CASSLTNAGSYEQYF. CDR3 DNA: TGTGCCAGCAGCTTGACCAACGCGGGCTCCTACGAGCAGTACTTC. The variable domain in full, with the rest retrieved from reference TRBV11-1 and TRBJ2-7, is EAEVAQSPRYKITEKSQAVAFWCDPISGHATLYWYRQILGQGPELLVQFQDESVVDDSQLPKDRFSAERLKGVDSTLKIQPAELGDSAMYLCASSLTNAGSYEQYFGPGTRLTVT.

This clonotype came up a few times. This chain links TRBV4-3 with TRBJ2-2; D is unclear. The V end lost 1 base, the J end lost 3 bases, and 9 bases lay between the germline ends. CDR1 and CDR2 from the germline V gene are LGHNA and YSLEER. The CDR3 contains 15 residues. The CDR3 DNA follows: TGCGCCAGCAGCCAAGGCAGGCAGTACACCGGGGAGCTGTTTTTT. The encoded protein is CASSQGRQYTGELFF.

The table lists this clonotype with a few counts. The genes are TRBV15 and TRBJ1-2, with 8 bases fitting TRBD1. The CDR3 consists of 15 residues. The trim removed 1 base at V and 8 bases at J, leaving 9 bases unmatched. The V gene's germline CDR1 is LNHNV and CDR2 YYDKDF (reference sequence). The CDR3 DNA follows: TGTGCCACCAGCAGAGCGGAGACAGGGGCAGGAGGCTACACCTTC. Protein product: CATSRAETGAGGYTF.